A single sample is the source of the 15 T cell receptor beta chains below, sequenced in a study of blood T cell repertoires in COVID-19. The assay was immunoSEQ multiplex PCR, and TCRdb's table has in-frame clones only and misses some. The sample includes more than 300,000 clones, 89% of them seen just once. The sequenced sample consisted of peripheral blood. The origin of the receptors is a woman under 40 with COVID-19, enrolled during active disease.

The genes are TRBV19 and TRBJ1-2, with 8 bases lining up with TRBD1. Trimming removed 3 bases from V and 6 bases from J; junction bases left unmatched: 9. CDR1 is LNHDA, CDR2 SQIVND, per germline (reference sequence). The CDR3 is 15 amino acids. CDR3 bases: TGTGCCAGTAGTATCGGGAGCAGGGGGCTGAATGGCTACACCTTC. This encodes CASSIGSRGLNGYTF.

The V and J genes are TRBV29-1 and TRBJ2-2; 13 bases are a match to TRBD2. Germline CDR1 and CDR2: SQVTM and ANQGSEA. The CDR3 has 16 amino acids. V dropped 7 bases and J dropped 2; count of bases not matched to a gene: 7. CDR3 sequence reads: CSARGLAGTNTGELFF. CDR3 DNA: TGCAGCGCTCGGGGACTAGCGGGGACCAACACCGGGGAGCTGTTTTTT.

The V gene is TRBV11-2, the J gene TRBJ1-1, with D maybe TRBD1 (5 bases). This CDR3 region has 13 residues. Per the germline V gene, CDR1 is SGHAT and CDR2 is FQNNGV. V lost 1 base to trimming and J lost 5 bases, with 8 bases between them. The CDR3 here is CASSLAQGTEAFF. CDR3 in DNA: TGTGCCAGCAGCTTAGCCCAGGGTACTGAAGCTTTCTTT.

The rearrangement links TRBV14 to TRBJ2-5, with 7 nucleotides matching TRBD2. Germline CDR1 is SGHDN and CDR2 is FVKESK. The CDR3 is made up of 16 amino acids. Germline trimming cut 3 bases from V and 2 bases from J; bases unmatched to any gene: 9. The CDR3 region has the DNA TGTGCCAGCAGCCAGGGACTACCCAGCCTACAAGAGACCCAGTACTTC. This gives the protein CASSQGLPSLQETQYF.

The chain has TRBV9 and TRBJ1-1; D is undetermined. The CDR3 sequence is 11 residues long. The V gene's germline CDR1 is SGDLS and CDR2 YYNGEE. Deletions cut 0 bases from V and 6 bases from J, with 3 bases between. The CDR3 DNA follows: TGTGCCAGCAGCGTAGGGCCTGAAGCTTTCTTT. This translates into CASSVGPEAFF.

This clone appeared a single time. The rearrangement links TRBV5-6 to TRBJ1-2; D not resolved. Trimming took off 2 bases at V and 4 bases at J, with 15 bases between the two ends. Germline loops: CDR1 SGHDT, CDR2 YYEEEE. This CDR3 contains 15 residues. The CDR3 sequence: CASSLVAGVSYGYTF. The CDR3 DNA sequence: TGTGCCAGCAGCTTAGTCGCAGGTGTAAGCTATGGCTACACCTTC.

CDR3 DNA sequence: TGTGCCAGCAGCAAATTACTAGCGCAAGAAGAGACCCAGTACTTC. Translation: CASSKLLAQEETQYF. The V call is TRBV14, the J call TRBJ2-5, with TRBD2 identical over 7 bases. Trimming cost V 5 bases and J 3 bases; bases outside gene matches: 9. CDR1 is SGHDN and CDR2 is FVKESK in the germline V gene. This CDR3 is 15 amino acids long.

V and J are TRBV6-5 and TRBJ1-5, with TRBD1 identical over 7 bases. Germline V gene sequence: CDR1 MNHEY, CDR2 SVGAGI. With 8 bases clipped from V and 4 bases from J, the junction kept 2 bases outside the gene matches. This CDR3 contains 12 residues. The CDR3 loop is CASPTGNQPQHF. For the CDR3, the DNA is TGTGCCAGCCCGACAGGGAATCAGCCCCAGCATTTT.

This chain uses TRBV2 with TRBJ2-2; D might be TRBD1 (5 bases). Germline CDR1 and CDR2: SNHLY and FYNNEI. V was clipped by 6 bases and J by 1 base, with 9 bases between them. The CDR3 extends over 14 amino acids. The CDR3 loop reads CASRPGQNTGELFF. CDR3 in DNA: TGTGCCAGCAGACCCGGACAGAACACCGGGGAGCTGTTTTTT.

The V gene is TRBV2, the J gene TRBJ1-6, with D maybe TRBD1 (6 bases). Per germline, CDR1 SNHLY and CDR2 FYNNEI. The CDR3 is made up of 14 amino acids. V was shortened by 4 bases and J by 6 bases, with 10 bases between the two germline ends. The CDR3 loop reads CASSAGTPNSPLHF. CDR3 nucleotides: TGTGCCAGCAGTGCCGGGACACCTAATTCACCCCTCCACTTT. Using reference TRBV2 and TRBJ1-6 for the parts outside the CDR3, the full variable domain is EPEVTQTPSHQVTQMGQEVILRCVPISNHLYFYWYRQILGQKVEFLVSFYNNEISEKSEIFDDQFSVERPDGSNFTLKIRSTKLEDSAMYFCASSAGTPNSPLHFGNGTRLTVT.

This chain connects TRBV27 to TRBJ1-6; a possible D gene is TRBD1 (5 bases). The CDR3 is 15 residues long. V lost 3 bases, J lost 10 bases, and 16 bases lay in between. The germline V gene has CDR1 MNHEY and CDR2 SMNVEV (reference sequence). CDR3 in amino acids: CASSFTSQGKSPLHF. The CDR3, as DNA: TGTGCCAGCAGTTTTACTTCCCAGGGAAAATCACCCCTCCACTTT.

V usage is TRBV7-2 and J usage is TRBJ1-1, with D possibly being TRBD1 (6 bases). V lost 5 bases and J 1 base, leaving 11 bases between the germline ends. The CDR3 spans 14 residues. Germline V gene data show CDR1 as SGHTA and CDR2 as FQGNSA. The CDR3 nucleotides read TGTGCCAGCAGCCCTCAAGGGGGGAACACTGAAGCTTTCTTT. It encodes CASSPQGGNTEAFF.

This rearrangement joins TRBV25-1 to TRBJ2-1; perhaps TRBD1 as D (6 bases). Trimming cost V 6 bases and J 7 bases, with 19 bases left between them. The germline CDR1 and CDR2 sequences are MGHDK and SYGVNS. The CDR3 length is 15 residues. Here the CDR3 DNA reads TGTGCCAGCAGCACCGGGACAAGAGTTAGGAATGAGCAGTTCTTC. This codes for CASSTGTRVRNEQFF.

CDR3 amino acids: CASSALYEQYF. CDR3 in DNA: TGTGCCAGCAGTGCCCTCTACGAGCAGTACTTC. The genes are TRBV2 and TRBJ2-7; D gene ambiguous. Germline V gene data show CDR1 as SNHLY and CDR2 as FYNNEI. This CDR3 has 11 residues. V lost 4 bases and J 3 bases, leaving 4 bases between the germline ends.

CDR3 DNA: TGTGCCTGGAGTACCGCTTTAAGCGGGGGGGCCAGTACAGATACGCAGTATTTT. Amino acid sequence: CAWSTALSGGASTDTQYF. The rearrangement uses TRBV30 and TRBJ2-3; 10 bases fit TRBD2. The CDR3 runs 18 residues. V shed 2 bases, J shed 3 bases, and the junction held 14 bases outside the gene matches. Germline V lookup: CDR1 GTSNPN, CDR2 SVGIG (reference sequence).